These 5 T cell receptor beta chains were sequenced from one sample in a study of type 1 and type 2 diabetes patients. Amplification started from genomic DNA. Multiplex PCR with 30 forward and 13 reverse primers amplified the TCR beta CDR3. Via MiXCR, TCRdb re-called the multiplex PCR reads, giving one row per CDR3 protein. The profile covers 270,000 or so distinct CDR3 sequences, with roughly 50% appearing a single time and approximately 14% taken by the ten largest. The sample comprised peripheral blood mononuclear cells (PBMCs). The source of these receptors is a man aged 18 to 29 with type 2 diabetes.

The chain has TRBV7-2 and TRBJ1-1; D uncertain. Germline loops: CDR1 SGHTA, CDR2 FQGNSA. The CDR3 extends over 13 amino acids. The ends were cut back, 6 bases at V and 2 bases at J, with 10 bases in the middle. The CDR3 loop reads CASSWSINTEAFF. Written as DNA, the CDR3 is TGTGCCAGCAGTTGGAGTATAAACACTGAAGCTTTCTTT.

The J gene is TRBJ1-2, the V gene TRBV27; 8 bases map to TRBD1. Trimming at V came to 5 bases and at J to 6 bases, leaving 2 bases not matched to a gene. This CDR3 has 12 amino acids. CDR1 MNHEY and CDR2 SMNVEV come from the germline V gene (reference sequence). CDR3 sequence reads: CASSGTGDGYTF. CDR3 sequence (DNA): TGTGCCAGCAGTGGGACAGGTGATGGCTACACCTTC.

In its sample, this clonotype was seen many times. The chain combines TRBV25-1 with TRBJ1-2, with D unclear. The CDR3 is 12 residues long. Germline V gives CDR1 MGHDK, CDR2 SYGVNS. Trimming cost V 2 bases and J 6 bases, with 7 bases left between them. Here the CDR3 DNA reads TGTGCCAGCAGTGAAGTAAGGCATGGCTACACCTTC. It is translated as CASSEVRHGYTF.

This rearrangement joins TRBV28 to TRBJ2-7, with 7 positions matching TRBD1. J gave up 0 bases and V 10 bases, and 9 bases lay outside the gene matches. CDR1 and CDR2 from the germline V gene are MDHEN and SYDVKM. This CDR3 contains 14 residues. CDR3 sequence reads: CATKDRVGSYEQYF. DNA for the CDR3: TGTGCCACCAAAGACAGGGTAGGCTCCTACGAGCAGTACTTC.

About this clonotype itself: The final CDR3 position lacks the conserved phenylalanine or tryptophan, pointing to a likely read error. The rearrangement links TRBV25-1 to TRBJ1-2; D is possibly TRBD1 (5 bases). Germline-derived CDR1 and CDR2 are MGHDK and SYGVNS. CDR3 length: 12 amino acids. The V gene lost 2 bases and the J gene lost 7 bases, with 8 bases spanning the gap. This chain's CDR3 is CASSEGGSGYTL. For the CDR3, the DNA is TGTGCCAGCAGTGAAGGGGGAAGTGGCTACACCCTC.